This record looks at one T cell receptor beta chain sequence and its context. There are a few counts of this clonotype. What antigen it recognizes has not been identified. Base qualities are missing; no much larger clone stands one base away. This sample is part of a study of naive and memory T cell subsets (TCRdb year 2017). Regarding the research as a whole: The study applied an open-source, UMI-based TCR alpha and beta sequencing pipeline to sorted naive and memory peripheral blood T cell subsets. The functional CMV T cell responses agreed completely with IgG serology results. RNA was DNase-treated and reverse transcribed with TCR constant-region primers, mostly using SuperScript III. Overall study results and their limits: Gini index rose and Shannon and inverse Simpson diversity fell from naive through CM, EM and EMRA in both CD4 and CD8 cells. The abundance of TCRs followed a power law with an exponent that differed between naive and memory subsets yet stayed consistent across the three individuals. Once error correction was done, more than 95% of naive TCR sequences showed up just once, which made the naive abundance distributions much steeper than those of the memory subsets. Each clonotype was defined as a single alpha or beta chain sequence rather than as a paired alpha/beta receptor. The repertoire findings for the naive and memory subsets could not be validated, as no ground truth was available. RNA-based TCR counts may be influenced by expression changes linked to T cell activation and differentiation.

V has 8 bases trimmed and J has 2 bases trimmed; junction bases matching no gene number 12. From a lookup of the germline V gene, CDR1 and CDR2 are KGHDR and SFDVKD. The CDR3 starts with the cysteine, ends with the phenylalanine, and has 16 residues. Only the CDR3 DNA stays, 48 bases, in frame from base 1. Libraries came from UMI-ligation and nested PCR. The beta constant-region primer was an equimolar mix of two oligonucleotides covering both TRBC1 and TRBC2. T4 RNA ligase 1 ligated a single-stranded oligonucleotide carrying the SP2 primer and a 12-nucleotide UMI to the cDNA 3' end. Four rounds of PCR were used to amplify ligated cDNA, with nested alpha and beta constant-region primers being used together with the SP2 primer. The ligation reaction was kept at 16 degrees C for about 19-25 hours. PCR2 was typically run as a SYBR Green qPCR and stopped at a predetermined threshold to prevent over-amplification. Apart from the first purification, every purification step used Agencourt AMPure XP magnetic beads. Library amounts were measured by Qubit and library quality was assessed on a TapeStation, where the main peak was expected at around 650 bp. Pooled libraries were sequenced on an Illumina MiSeq with v2 2x251 paired-end kits, typically giving roughly 0.9-2.2 million reads per sample. Each sample library was pooled at about 4.4 nM, and about 5-8% PhiX was included to improve cluster recognition. As for the original processing: Decombinator assigned V and J genes to Demultiplexor-processed FASTQ reads by tag matching, allowing a single base-pair mismatch. UMIs were used by Collapsinator to correct both sequencing errors and frequency errors arising from PCR heterogeneity. TCRs were translated and CDR3s were extracted from the conserved cysteine to the FGXG phenylalanine by CDR3Translator, with non-productive sequences being flagged. Gini, Shannon entropy and inverse Simpson indices were calculated on repertoires that had been subsampled to equal numbers of UMI-defined TCRs. Within the linear range, a power law was fitted by maximum likelihood to the distributions of clonotype abundance. When run on a single naive CD8 sample, MIGEC and the pipeline yielded similar UMI counts, similar unique TCR numbers and similar clonal distributions. The repertoires were searched for 5,500 to 8,000 CMV-associated CDR3 sequences that had been compiled from VDJdb and a published dataset. The public sequencing data were trimmed at Q25 with fastp and processed into clonotypes with MiXCR by TCRdb, which kept only in-frame beta chains. Under each unique CDR3 protein, matching rows form one entry showing the most common genes and DNA. The V and J calls follow TCRdb's processing rather than the paper's. The sample table holds some 85,000 distinct CDR3 sequences, of which about an eighth were seen once. The ten biggest clones cover 0.9% to 0.95% of the sample.

From the second PCR step onward, the TCR alpha chain libraries and the TCR beta chain libraries were amplified separately. CMV status of each donor was established by measuring IFNgamma production from CD4+ T cells after fresh PBMCs were stimulated overnight with CMV viral lysate. CD4 T cells were positively selected with Miltenyi beads, followed by positive selection of CD8 T cells from the CD4-negative fraction. Cells were stained for CD3, CD4, CD8, CD45RA, CD27 and a live/dead dye and were sorted on a BD Aria II into four subsets based on CD45RA and CD27. Blood was obtained from three healthy volunteers, and the blood from each volunteer was fractionated into CD4 and CD8 T cells and subsequently into four differentiation subsets. Around 130 ml of peripheral blood was collected from each donor, and PBMC were isolated from the blood using Ficoll-Paque PLUS density-gradient centrifugation. The sorted cells were lysed in RLT buffer, after which RNA was extracted using a Qiagen RNeasy kit and kept at -80 degrees C.

The chain is encoded by TRBV24-1 joined to TRBJ2-3, with TRBD1 matching 7 junction bases. This TCR came from a human donor in good health. The sample consisted of central memory CD4+ T cells from blood. The sample's cell subset or site label is to be understood as: central memory, CD45RA- CD27+. The CDR3 has the sequence CATTEGTATTTDTQYF. The sequenced DNA is TGTGCCACCACTGAGGGGACAGCAACGACCACAGATACGCAGTATTTT.